This T cell receptor beta chain came from a study of blood T cell repertoires in COVID-19. On the study more broadly: The United States, Italy and Spain supplied acute and convalescent COVID-19 samples.

In the original processing: By means of reference gene primer amplification, nucleated cell counts were estimated. TCRdb keeps only in-frame clones here, not all; method: immunoSEQ multiplex PCR. The DNA was the basis for D and trimming; V, J and clone size are from that table. Of some 260,000 clones in the sample, around 82% are singletons; the top ten hold roughly 3.1%. The sequencing sample was made of peripheral blood. This clonotype was obtained from a woman under 30 with acute or convalescent COVID-19.

The CDR3 here is CASSLFYSSNTGELFF. The CDR3, as DNA: TGTGCCAGCAGCTTATTTTACAGCTCGAACACCGGGGAGCTGTTTTTT. V is TRBV11-2 and J is TRBJ2-2; D remains unclear. From germline, CDR1 is SGHAT and CDR2 FQNNGV. The V end lost 2 bases, the J end lost 0 bases, and 10 bases lay between the germline ends. The length of the CDR3 is 16 residues.